The T cell receptor beta chain under discussion was sequenced for a study of shared clonotypes between healthy human individuals. Produced via immunoSEQ multiplex PCR; TCRdb's table is partial and in-frame only. The sample includes approximately 1,000,000 clones, 60% to 80% of them seen just once. The CDR3 loop spans 15 amino acids. The germline gives CDR1 MNHEY, CDR2 SMNVEV (reference sequence). V was clipped by 2 bases and J by 5 bases; unmatched bases: 0. Note on this clone: Antigen specificity is unknown.

Study-level results: Only blood was sampled, and tissue TCR repertoires likely differ from blood ones.

The V call is TRBV27, the J call TRBJ2-2; TRBD2 matches 12 bases. This sequence originates from a man aged 18 to 35 in good health. Some clones in this sample may be carry-over from other donors' samples. The sample comprised memory CD4+ T cells from PBMCs. The subset is: CD45RA-negative fraction. The CDR3 sequence is CASSLGLAGTGELFF. CDR3 in DNA: TGTGCCAGCAGTTTAGGACTAGCGGGGACCGGGGAGCTGTTTTTT.